The TCR beta chain under discussion was sequenced for a study of cytomegalovirus exposure and HLA in healthy donors. Findings of the study overall: An analysis done earlier found most TCR beta V segments productive about 87% or about 30% of the time.

PCR used 60 Vbeta primers and 13 Jbeta primers. Generated by immunoSEQ multiplex PCR, the TCRdb table keeps only in-frame clones and is missing some. The sample yields more than 50,000 clones, of which the top ten take up approximately 10%. The CDR3 covers 14 residues. From germline, CDR1 is SGHTA and CDR2 FQGNSA. V was pared by 3 bases and J by 3 bases, with 1 base of the junction left unmatched. In regard to this clone: Its antigen is undetermined.

Material for sequencing was PBMCs. The receptor's source is a man aged 50-60 years in good health and CMV-seropositive. This sequence joins TRBV7-2 and TRBJ1-5, with 8 nucleotides matching TRBD1. The DNA of the CDR3 is TGTGCCAGCAGCTTTCAGGGGGCCAATCAGCCCCAGCATTTT. Translated: CASSFQGANQPQHF.